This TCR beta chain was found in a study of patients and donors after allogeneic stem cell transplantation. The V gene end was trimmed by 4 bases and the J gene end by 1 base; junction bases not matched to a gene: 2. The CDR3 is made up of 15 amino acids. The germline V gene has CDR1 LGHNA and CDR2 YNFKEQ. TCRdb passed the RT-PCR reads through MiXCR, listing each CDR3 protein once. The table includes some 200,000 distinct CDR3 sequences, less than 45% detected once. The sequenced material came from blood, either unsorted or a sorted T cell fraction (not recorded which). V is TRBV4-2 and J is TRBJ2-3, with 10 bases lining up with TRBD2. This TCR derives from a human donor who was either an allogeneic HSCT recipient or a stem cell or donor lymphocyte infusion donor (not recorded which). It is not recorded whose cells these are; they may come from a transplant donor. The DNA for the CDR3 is TGTGCCAGCAGCCCAGGGACTAGCGGCACAGATACGCAGTATTTT. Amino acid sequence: CASSPGTSGTDTQYF.